This T cell receptor (beta chain) was captured in a study of blood T cell repertoires in COVID-19. Method: immunoSEQ multiplex PCR; TCRdb's copy keeps in-frame clones and lacks some. The data contain 310,000 or so clones, 80% to 95% of them singletons. Looked up from germline, CDR1 is LGHDT and CDR2 is YNNKEL (reference sequence). Unmatched junction bases numbered 6, after V lost 4 bases and J lost 0 bases. The CDR3 is made up of 17 amino acids. This clone was seen a single time. Source material: peripheral blood. The receptor was isolated from a woman aged 25 to 45 with COVID-19, enrolled during active disease. The chain carries TRBV3-1 (or the pseudogene TRBV3-2) and TRBJ1-2; 12 bases fit TRBD1. The CDR3 loop reads CASSLGTGGTSNYGYTF. The CDR3 nucleotides read TGTGCCAGCAGCCTCGGGACAGGGGGCACCTCTAACTATGGCTACACCTTC.